The entry below describes one T cell receptor beta chain. Its antigen is unknown. Over chemoradiotherapy, repertoires were sampled more than once. This record belongs to a study of chemoradiotherapy in HPV16-positive cancers. Study context: A couple of HPV16-positive patients' cells yielded candidate HPV-specific clones and common motifs. The study, taken as a whole, reports: HPV-specific T cells were functionally defined from only a couple of HPV16-positive patients. Better recurrence-free survival went with HPV-responsive T-cell expansion in HPV16-positive patients.

Here immunoSEQ multiplex PCR was the method, and the copy in TCRdb shows in-frame clones only, minus some. Of around 500 clones listed, around 90% are singletons. The TCR originated in a human donor with HPV-associated anogenital cancer. The material sequenced was tumor tissue, taken from a patient who underwent chemoradiotherapy.

The CDR3 DNA sequence: TGTGCCAGCAGCTTGGATCTGGGAGTACGTGGAAACACCATATATTTT. It codes for CASSLDLGVRGNTIYF. The V and J genes are TRBV5-5 and TRBJ1-3; D remains unclear. Trimming removed 0 bases at V and 3 bases at J, with 13 bases between. Germline assignment: CDR1 SGHKS and CDR2 YYEKEE (reference sequence). The CDR3 is made up of 16 amino acids.